This T cell receptor beta chain was captured by sequencing in a study of cytomegalovirus exposure and HLA in healthy donors. Background on the study: Among about 200 million T cells, an earlier analysis found 117 million unique TCR beta sequences. Study-wide results and caveats: The study carried out a later analysis of TCR beta sequences. It associated 15,000 to 20,000 of them with specific HLA alleles at a false discovery rate of 0.05.

Note on this clone: Its antigen is still unknown.

Primers included in the PCR were 60 Vbeta and 13 Jbeta primers. Produced via immunoSEQ multiplex PCR; TCRdb's table is partial and in-frame only. The sample holds some 110,000 clones, about 83% seen once. The CDR3 spans 14 residues. Per germline, CDR1 SEHNR and CDR2 FQNEAQ (reference sequence). Trimming removed 2 bases at V and 4 bases at J, with 11 bases between. The chain couples TRBV7-9 to TRBJ1-2; D is perhaps TRBD1 (6 bases). Sequenced input: PBMCs. This sequence originates from a man younger than 35 in good health and CMV-seronegative. This CDR3 reads CASSLTTGAYGYTF. CDR3 nucleotide sequence: TGTGCCAGCAGCTTAACGACAGGAGCCTATGGCTACACCTTC.